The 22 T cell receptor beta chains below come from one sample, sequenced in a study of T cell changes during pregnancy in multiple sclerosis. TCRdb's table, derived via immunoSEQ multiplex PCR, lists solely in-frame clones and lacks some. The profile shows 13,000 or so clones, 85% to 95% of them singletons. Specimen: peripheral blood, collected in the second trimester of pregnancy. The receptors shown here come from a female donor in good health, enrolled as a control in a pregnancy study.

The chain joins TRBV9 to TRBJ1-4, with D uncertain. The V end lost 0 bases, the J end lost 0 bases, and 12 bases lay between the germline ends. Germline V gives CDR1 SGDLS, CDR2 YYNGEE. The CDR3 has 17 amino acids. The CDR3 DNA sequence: TGTGCCAGCAGCGTAGGAGAAGCACCTGCAACTAATGAAAAACTGTTTTTT. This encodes CASSVGEAPATNEKLFF.

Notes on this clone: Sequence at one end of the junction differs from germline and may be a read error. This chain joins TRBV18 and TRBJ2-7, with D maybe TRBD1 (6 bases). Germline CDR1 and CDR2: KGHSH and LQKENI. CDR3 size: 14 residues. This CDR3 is CTSSPQGYSYEQYF. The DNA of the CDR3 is TGTACCAGCTCTCCTCAGGGGTACTCCTACGAGCAGTACTTC.

The CDR3 nucleotides are TGTGCCTGGGGTGGCGGAGAGACCCAGTACTTC. Its translation: CAWGGGETQYF. The chain combines TRBV30 with TRBJ2-5; D gene uncertain. CDR1 is GTSNPN, CDR2 SVGIG, per germline (reference sequence). V was pared by 5 bases and J by 4 bases, with 8 bases between. The CDR3 extends over 11 amino acids.

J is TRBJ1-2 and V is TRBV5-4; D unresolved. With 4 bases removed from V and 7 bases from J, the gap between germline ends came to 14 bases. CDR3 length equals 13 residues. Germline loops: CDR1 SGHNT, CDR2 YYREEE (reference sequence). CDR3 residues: CASSNRQQTGYTF. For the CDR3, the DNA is TGTGCCAGCAGCAACCGACAACAGACTGGCTACACCTTC.

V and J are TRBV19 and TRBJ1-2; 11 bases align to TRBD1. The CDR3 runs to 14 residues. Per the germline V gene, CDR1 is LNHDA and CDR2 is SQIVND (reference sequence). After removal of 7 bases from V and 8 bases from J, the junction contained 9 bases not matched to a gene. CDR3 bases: TGTGCCAGTACCGCCGGACAGGGGGCGGGGGGCTACACCTTC. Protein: CASTAGQGAGGYTF.

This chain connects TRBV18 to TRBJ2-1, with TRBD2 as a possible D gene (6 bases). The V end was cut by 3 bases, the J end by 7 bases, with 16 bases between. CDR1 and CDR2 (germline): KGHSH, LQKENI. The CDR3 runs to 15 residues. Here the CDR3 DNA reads TGTGCCAGCTCACCCGACAGACTAGTAGAAAATGAGCAGTTCTTC. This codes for CASSPDRLVENEQFF.

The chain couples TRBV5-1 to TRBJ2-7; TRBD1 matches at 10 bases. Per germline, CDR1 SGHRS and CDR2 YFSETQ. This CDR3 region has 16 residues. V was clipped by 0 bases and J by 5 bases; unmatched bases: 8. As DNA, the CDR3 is TGCGCCAGCAGCTTGGAGCCGGGACAGGGGCCCCACGAGCAGTACTTC. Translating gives CASSLEPGQGPHEQYF.

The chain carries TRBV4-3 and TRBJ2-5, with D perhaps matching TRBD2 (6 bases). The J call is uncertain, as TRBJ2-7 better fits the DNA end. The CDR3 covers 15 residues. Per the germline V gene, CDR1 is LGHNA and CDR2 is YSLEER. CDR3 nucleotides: TGCGCCAGCAGCCAAGATCGGGCGGGGCGGGGCGAGCAGTACTTC. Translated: CASSQDRAGRGEQYF.

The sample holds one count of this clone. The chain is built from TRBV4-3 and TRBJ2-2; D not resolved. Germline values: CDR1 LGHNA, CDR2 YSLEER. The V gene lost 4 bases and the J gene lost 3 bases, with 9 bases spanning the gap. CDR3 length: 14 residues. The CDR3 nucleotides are TGCGCCAGCAGCCCCCAGGTGGACACCGGGGAGCTGTTTTTT. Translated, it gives CASSPQVDTGELFF.

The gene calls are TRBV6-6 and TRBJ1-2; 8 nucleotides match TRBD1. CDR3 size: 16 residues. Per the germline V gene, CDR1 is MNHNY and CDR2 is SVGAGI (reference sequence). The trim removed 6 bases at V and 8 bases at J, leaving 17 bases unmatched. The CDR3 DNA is TGTGCCAGCAGCATGCGGGACAGGCTTTCAGAGAGGGGCTACACCTTC. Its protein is CASSMRDRLSERGYTF.

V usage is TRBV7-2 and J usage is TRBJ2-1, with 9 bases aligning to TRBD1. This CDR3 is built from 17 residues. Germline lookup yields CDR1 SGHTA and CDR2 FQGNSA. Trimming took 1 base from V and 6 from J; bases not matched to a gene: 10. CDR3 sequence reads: CASSLVSMRTGANEQFF. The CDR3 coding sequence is TGTGCCAGCAGCTTAGTGTCAATGAGGACAGGGGCCAATGAGCAGTTCTTC.

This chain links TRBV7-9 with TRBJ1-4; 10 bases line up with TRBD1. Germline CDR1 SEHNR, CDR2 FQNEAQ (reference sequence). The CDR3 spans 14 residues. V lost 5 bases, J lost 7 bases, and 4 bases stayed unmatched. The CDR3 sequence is CASSRTGGSEKLFF. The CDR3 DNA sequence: TGTGCCAGCAGCCGGACAGGGGGTAGTGAAAAACTGTTTTTT.

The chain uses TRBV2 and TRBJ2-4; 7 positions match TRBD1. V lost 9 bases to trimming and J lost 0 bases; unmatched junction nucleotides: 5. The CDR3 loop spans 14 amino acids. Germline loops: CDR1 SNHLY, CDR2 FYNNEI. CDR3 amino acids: CASRDSPAKNIQYF. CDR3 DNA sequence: TGTGCCAGTCGGGACAGTCCAGCCAAAAACATTCAGTACTTC.

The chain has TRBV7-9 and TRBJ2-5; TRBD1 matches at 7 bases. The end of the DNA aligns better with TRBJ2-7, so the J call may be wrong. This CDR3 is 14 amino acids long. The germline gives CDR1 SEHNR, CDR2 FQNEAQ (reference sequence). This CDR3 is CASSFSQGAYEQYF. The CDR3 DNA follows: TGTGCCAGCAGCTTTTCTCAGGGGGCCTACGAGCAGTACTTC.

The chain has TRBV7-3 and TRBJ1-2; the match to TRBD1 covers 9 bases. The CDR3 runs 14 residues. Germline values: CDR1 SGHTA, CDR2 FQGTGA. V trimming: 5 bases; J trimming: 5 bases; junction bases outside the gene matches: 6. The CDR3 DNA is TGTGCCAGCAGCCCGGGACAGGGCTTTTATGGCTACACCTTC. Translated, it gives CASSPGQGFYGYTF.

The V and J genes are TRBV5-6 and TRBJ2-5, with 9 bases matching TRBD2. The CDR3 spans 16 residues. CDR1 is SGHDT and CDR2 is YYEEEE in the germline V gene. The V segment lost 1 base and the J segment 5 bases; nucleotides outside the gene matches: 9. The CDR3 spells CASSLWGGGAGETQYF. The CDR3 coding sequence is TGTGCCAGCAGCTTGTGGGGCGGGGGGGCCGGTGAGACCCAGTACTTC. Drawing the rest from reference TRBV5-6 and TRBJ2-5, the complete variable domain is DAGVTQSPTHLIKTRGQQVTLRCSPKSGHDTVSWYQQALGQGPQFIFQYYEEEERQRGNFPDRFSGHQFPNYSSELNVNALLLGDSALYLCASSLWGGGAGETQYFGPGTRLLVL.

For the CDR3, the DNA is TGTGCCAGCAGTTTACTGGTAGCCTCGGCCTACGAGCAGTACTTC. Its translation is CASSLLVASAYEQYF. The chain recombines TRBV28 with TRBJ2-7, with D hard to call. CDR1 MDHEN and CDR2 SYDVKM come from the germline V gene. This CDR3 is 15 amino acids long. The V end lost 2 bases, the J end lost 2 bases, and 13 bases lay between the germline ends.

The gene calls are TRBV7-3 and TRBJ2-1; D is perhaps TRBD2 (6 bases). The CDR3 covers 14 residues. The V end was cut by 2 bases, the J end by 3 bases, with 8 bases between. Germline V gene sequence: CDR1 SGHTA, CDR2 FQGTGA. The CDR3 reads CASSLEGGYNEQFF. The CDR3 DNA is TGTGCCAGCAGCTTAGAGGGAGGCTACAATGAGCAGTTCTTC.

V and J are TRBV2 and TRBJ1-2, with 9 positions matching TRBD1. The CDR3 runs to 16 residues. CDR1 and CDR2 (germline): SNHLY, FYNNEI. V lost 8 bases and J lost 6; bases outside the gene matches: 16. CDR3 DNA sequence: TGTGCCAGCCTCCGTTCGATGGACAGGGGAAGGGATGGCTACACCTTC. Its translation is CASLRSMDRGRDGYTF. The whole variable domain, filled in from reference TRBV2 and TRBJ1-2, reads EPEVTQTPSHQVTQMGQEVILRCVPISNHLYFYWYRQILGQKVEFLVSFYNNEISEKSEIFDDQFSVERPDGSNFTLKIRSTKLEDSAMYFCASLRSMDRGRDGYTFGSGTRLTVV.

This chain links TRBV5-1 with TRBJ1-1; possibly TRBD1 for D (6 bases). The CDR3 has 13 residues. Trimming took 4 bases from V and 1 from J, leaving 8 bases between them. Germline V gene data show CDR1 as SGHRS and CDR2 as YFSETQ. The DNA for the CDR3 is TGCGCCAGCAGCCAGGGGTGGAACACTGAAGCTTTCTTT. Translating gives CASSQGWNTEAFF.

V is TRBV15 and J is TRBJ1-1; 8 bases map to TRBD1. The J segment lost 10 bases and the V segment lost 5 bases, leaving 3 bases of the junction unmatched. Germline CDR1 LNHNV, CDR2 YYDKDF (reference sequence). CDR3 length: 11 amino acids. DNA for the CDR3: TGTGCCACCAGCCGTGGACAGGGAGCTTTCTTT. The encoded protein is CATSRGQGAFF.

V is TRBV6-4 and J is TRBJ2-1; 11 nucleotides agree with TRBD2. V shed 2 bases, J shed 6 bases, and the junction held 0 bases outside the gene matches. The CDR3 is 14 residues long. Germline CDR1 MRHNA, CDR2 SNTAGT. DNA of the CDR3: TGTGCCAGCAGTGACGGACTAGCGGGCAATGAGCAGTTCTTC. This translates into CASSDGLAGNEQFF.